Presented here are 4 T cell receptor beta chains from one specimen sequenced in a study of identical twins. One entry per CDR3 protein results from TCRdb running MiXCR on the 5' RACE reads. The table records around 250,000 distinct CDR3 sequences, about 8.9% of them present only once. These same data were also listed under a study on yellow fever vaccine responses in identical twins.

The sample was CD8+ T cells sorted from blood. The receptor source for this set is a woman aged 18 to 35 in good health.

This clonotype showed up many times. This chain links TRBV7-6 with TRBJ2-1; the D gene is possibly TRBD1 (5 bases). The CDR3 spans 15 residues. Germline CDR1 is SGHVS and CDR2 is FNYEAQ. V was pared by 5 bases and J by 8 bases, with 19 bases between. Here the CDR3 DNA reads TGTGCCAGCAGCCTTACTTTGGCGGTCAGGGATGAGCAGTTCTTC. The encoded protein is CASSLTLAVRDEQFF.

In this sample, this clonotype turned up many times. The rearrangement uses TRBV5-1 and TRBJ2-7; 14 bases are shared with TRBD2. CDR1 and CDR2 from the germline V gene are SGHRS and YFSETQ. Trimming removed 4 bases from V and 3 bases from J; junction bases left unmatched: 9. The CDR3 totals 17 residues. DNA of the CDR3: TGCGCCAGCAGCCCGGGACTAGCGGGAGAAGATCGCTACGAGCAGTACTTC. Translating it yields CASSPGLAGEDRYEQYF.

V gene TRBV20-1 combines with J gene TRBJ2-7; unclear D gene. CDR3 size: 13 residues. Germline V gene data show CDR1 as DFQATT and CDR2 as SNEGSKA (reference sequence). V was shortened by 0 bases and J by 7 bases, with 13 bases between the two germline ends. Here the CDR3 reads CSARDPDGLEQYF. The DNA of the CDR3 is TGCAGTGCTAGAGACCCCGACGGGTTGGAGCAGTACTTC.

In its sample, this clonotype was seen many times. The chain joins TRBV4-2 to TRBJ2-7; 7 bases agree with TRBD2. The V gene end was trimmed by 1 base and the J gene end by 0 bases; junction bases not matched to a gene: 12. Germline V CDR1 and CDR2: LGHNA, YNFKEQ. This CDR3 is 18 amino acids long. The CDR3 reads CASSQVLPGLHDSYEQYF. CDR3 nucleotides: TGTGCCAGCAGCCAAGTTCTCCCGGGACTACACGACTCCTACGAGCAGTACTTC.